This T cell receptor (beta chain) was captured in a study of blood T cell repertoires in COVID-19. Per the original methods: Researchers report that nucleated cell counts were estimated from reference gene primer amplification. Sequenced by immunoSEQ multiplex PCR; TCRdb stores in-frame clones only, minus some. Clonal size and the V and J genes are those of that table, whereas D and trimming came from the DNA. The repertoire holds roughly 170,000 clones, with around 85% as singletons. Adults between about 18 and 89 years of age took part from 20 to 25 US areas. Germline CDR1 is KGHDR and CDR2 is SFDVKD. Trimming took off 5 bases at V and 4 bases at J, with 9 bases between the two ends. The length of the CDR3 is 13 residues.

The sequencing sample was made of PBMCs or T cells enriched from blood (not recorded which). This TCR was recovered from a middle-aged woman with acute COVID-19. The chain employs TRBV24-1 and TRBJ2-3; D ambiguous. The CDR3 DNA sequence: TGTGCCACCAGTGGGCCCAAGTCAGATACGCAGTATTTT. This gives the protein CATSGPKSDTQYF.